Listed below are T cell receptor beta chains from one sample, sequenced in a study of early T cells in non-severe SARS-CoV-2 infection. Using its own MiXCR run on the 5' RACE reads, TCRdb lists one record per CDR3 protein. The data contain 65,000 to 75,000 distinct CDR3 sequences, approximately 10% of them singletons. The sample taken for sequencing was whole blood. These TCRs come from an adult who was a healthcare worker with PCR-confirmed SARS-CoV-2 infection or an uninfected control (not recorded which). Both conserved end residues are part of each CDR3. A D gene is named only where the DNA matches it firmly. Rows give clone size only sometimes, using once, few, many, or a class for an expanded clone.

abundance	v_gene	j_gene	d_gene	CDR3nt	CDR3aa
few	TRBV27	TRBJ1-2	.	TGTGCCAGCAGTTTTCGGCAGGGGTTAAGCTATGGCTACACCTTC	CASSFRQGLSYGYTF
many	TRBV6-6	TRBJ2-7	TRBD1	TGTGCCAGCAGCCCGGGACAGGGGGTTTTCGAGCAGTACTTC	CASSPGQGVFEQYF
few	TRBV11-2	TRBJ2-1	TRBD2	TGTGCCAGCAGCCCCGACGGGACTAGCCCCTACAATGAGCAGTTCTTC	CASSPDGTSPYNEQFF
many	TRBV13	TRBJ1-5	.	TGTGCCAGCAGCCAGGACGGCAATCAGCCCCAGCATTTT	CASSQDGNQPQHF
many	TRBV7-9	TRBJ2-2	.	TGTGCCAGCAGCTTAGGGAGGGCCTTCTCCGGGGAGCTGTTTTTT	CASSLGRAFSGELFF
.	TRBV5-4	TRBJ2-4	.	TGTGCCAGCAGCAGGGACGCCAAAAACATTCAGTACTTC	CASSRDAKNIQYF
many	TRBV29-1	TRBJ1-2	.	TGCAGCGTTAAATTTGAAACCTATGGCTACACCTTC	CSVKFETYGYTF
many	TRBV7-3	TRBJ2-5	.	TGTGCCAGCAGCTTATCCGGGCCACAAGAGACCCAGTACTTC	CASSLSGPQETQYF
many	TRBV11-2	TRBJ2-5	TRBD2	TGTGCCAGCAGGGGACTAGCGGGAAACCAAGAGACCCAGTACTTC	CASRGLAGNQETQYF
many	TRBV6-1	TRBJ2-2	.	TGTGCCAGCGATCCCAGGACGAACACCGGGGAGCTGTTTTTT	CASDPRTNTGELFF
many	TRBV20-1	TRBJ1-2	TRBD1	TGCAGTGCTAGTTCAGGGGGCGCGTCTGGCTACACCTTC	CSASSGGASGYTF
many	TRBV20-1	TRBJ2-5	.	TGCAGTGCTAGAGATATCGGAGTAGCGGATGAGACCCAGTACTTC	CSARDIGVADETQYF
few	TRBV12-3/TRBV12-4	TRBJ1-1	TRBD1	TGTGCCAGCAGATTTACAGGGGGGGGCACTGAAGCTTTCTTT	CASRFTGGGTEAFF
few	TRBV4-2	TRBJ1-6	TRBD1	TGTGCCAGCAGCCAAGCCTCACAGGGGCTTAATTCACCCCTCCACTTT	CASSQASQGLNSPLHF
.	TRBV7-9	TRBJ2-3	TRBD1	TGTGCCAGCAGCCCCGGACAGGAACGGGATACGCAGTATTTT	CASSPGQERDTQYF
many	TRBV18	TRBJ1-3	.	TGTGCCAGCTCACCGAGGTTCCAAGGGGTTGGAAACACCATATATTTT	CASSPRFQGVGNTIYF
few	TRBV29-1	TRBJ2-5	TRBD1	TGCAGCGACGGGACAGGGGATGAGACCCAGTACTTC	CSDGTGDETQYF
many	TRBV25-1	TRBJ2-3	TRBD1	TGTGCCAGCGGACAGGGTACCTCAACAGATACGCAGTATTTT	CASGQGTSTDTQYF
many	TRBV20-1	TRBJ1-2	.	TGCAGTGCTAGAGATGCGCGGAACTATGGCTACACCTTC	CSARDARNYGYTF
many	TRBV6-5	TRBJ2-5	.	TGTGCCAGCACCCCACTAGGGGGGGCGTACCAAGAGACCCAGTACTTC	CASTPLGGAYQETQYF
.	TRBV5-6	TRBJ1-4	TRBD1	TGTGCCAGCAGCTTGTTTGGACAGGGGACAACTAATGAAAAACTGTTTTTT	CASSLFGQGTTNEKLFF
many	TRBV6-6	TRBJ1-1	.	TGTGCCAGCAGTACAGCGAACACTGAAGCTTTCTTT	CASSTANTEAFF
many	TRBV3-1	TRBJ2-3	.	TGTGCCAGCAGCCAAGATGGCCAGGAAGTTGCGCAGTATTTT	CASSQDGQEVAQYF
few	TRBV9	TRBJ2-5	.	TGTGCCAGCAGTCAGTCGGGATTACGGGAGACCCAGTACTTC	CASSQSGLRETQYF
.	TRBV5-4	TRBJ2-6	.	TGTGCCAGCAGCTGGGGGTCCGGCTCTGGGGCCAACGTCCTGACTTTC	CASSWGSGSGANVLTF
many	TRBV5-5	TRBJ2-7	TRBD2	TGTGCCAGCAGCACGGTAGCGGGGGACTACGAGCAGTACTTC	CASSTVAGDYEQYF
many	TRBV30	TRBJ2-1	.	TGTGCCTGGACGACTACCTACAATGAGCAGTTCTTC	CAWTTTYNEQFF
few	TRBV12-5	TRBJ2-1	.	TGTGCTAGTGGTTTGGGGCTATACAATGAGCAGTTCTTC	CASGLGLYNEQFF
few	TRBV7-9	TRBJ2-7	.	TGTGCCAGCAGCTTAGTCGGACCCAGGGACCCTGGCGAGCAGTACTTC	CASSLVGPRDPGEQYF
few	TRBV7-9	TRBJ1-1	.	TGTGCCAGCAGGGCTTTGACCCGAGGGAACACTGAAGCTTTCTTT	CASRALTRGNTEAFF
many	TRBV7-8	TRBJ2-7	TRBD2	TGTGCCAGCAGCACCGGACTAGCGGGAGGGCCTACCCACGAGCAGTACTTC	CASSTGLAGGPTHEQYF
few	TRBV6-1	TRBJ2-1	.	TGTGCCAGCAAAGAATCTCCCTACAATGAGCAGTTCTTC	CASKESPYNEQFF
.	TRBV15	TRBJ2-3	.	TGTGCCACCAGGCGGGACCGTAGCACAGATACGCAGTATTTT	CATRRDRSTDTQYF
many	TRBV7-9	TRBJ1-1	.	TGTGCCAGCAGTCTTACAGTGAACACTGAAGCTTTCTTT	CASSLTVNTEAFF
few	TRBV5-1	TRBJ2-7	.	TGCGCCAGCAGCTTGGATAACCCGAACTCCTACGAGCAGTACTTC	CASSLDNPNSYEQYF
few	TRBV15	TRBJ2-3	TRBD2	TGTGCCACCAGCAGAGTACTAGCGGGCACAGATACGCAGTATTTT	CATSRVLAGTDTQYF
.	TRBV3-1	TRBJ2-3	TRBD1	TGTGCCAGCAGCCATCAGGGGGCCACAGATACGCAGTATTTT	CASSHQGATDTQYF
.	TRBV6-5	TRBJ1-4	.	TGTGCCAGCAGTTATGCTATACAGGGAGGAGAAAAACTGTTTTTT	CASSYAIQGGEKLFF
many	TRBV11-2	TRBJ2-2	.	TGTGCCAGCAGCCGTTCCGCCGGGGAGCTGTTTTTT	CASSRSAGELFF
many	TRBV2	TRBJ2-1	.	TGTGCCAGCCTGATCGGGTGGGGGGAAAACTACAATGAGCAGTTCTTC	CASLIGWGENYNEQFF
many	TRBV2	TRBJ1-2	TRBD1	TGTGCCACCTGCGGGACAGGGGGTGAAGGCTACACCTTC	CATCGTGGEGYTF
many	TRBV7-2	TRBJ2-2	.	TGTGCCAGCAGGGGACGGAACACCGGGGAGCTGTTTTTT	CASRGRNTGELFF